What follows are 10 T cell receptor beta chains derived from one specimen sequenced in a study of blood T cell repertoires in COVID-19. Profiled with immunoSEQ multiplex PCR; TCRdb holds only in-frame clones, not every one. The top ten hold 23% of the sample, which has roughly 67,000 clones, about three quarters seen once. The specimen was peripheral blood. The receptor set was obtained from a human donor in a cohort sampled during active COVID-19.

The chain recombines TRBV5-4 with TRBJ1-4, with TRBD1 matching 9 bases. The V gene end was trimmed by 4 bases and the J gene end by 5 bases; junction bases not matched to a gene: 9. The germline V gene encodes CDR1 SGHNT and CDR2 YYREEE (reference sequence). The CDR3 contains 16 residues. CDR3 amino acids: CASSGWTGDKNEKLFF. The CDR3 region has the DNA TGTGCCAGCAGCGGTTGGACAGGGGACAAAAATGAAAAACTGTTTTTT.

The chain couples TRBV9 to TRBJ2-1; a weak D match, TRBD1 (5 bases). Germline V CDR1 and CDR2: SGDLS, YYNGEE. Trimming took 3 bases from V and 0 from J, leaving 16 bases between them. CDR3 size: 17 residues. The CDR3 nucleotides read TGTGCCAGCAGCGCGAATCAGGGCCCGAGCTCCTACAATGAGCAGTTCTTC. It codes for CASSANQGPSSYNEQFF.

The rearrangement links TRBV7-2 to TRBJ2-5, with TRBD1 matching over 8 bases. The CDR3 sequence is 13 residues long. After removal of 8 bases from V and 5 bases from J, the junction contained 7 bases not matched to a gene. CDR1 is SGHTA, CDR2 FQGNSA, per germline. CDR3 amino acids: CASGQGSRETQYF. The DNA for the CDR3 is TGTGCCAGCGGACAGGGCTCCCGGGAGACCCAGTACTTC.

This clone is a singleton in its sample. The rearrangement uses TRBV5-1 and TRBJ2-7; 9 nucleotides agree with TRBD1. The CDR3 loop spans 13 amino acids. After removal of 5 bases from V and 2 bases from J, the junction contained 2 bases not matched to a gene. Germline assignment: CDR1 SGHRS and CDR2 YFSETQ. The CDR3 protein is CASSTGGTYEQYF. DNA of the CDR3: TGCGCCAGCAGTACAGGGGGCACCTACGAGCAGTACTTC.

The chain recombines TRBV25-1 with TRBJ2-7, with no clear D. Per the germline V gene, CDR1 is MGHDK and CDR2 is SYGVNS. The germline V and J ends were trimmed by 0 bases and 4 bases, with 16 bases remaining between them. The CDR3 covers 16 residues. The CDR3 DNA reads TGTGCCAGCAGTGAATATTCGGGTCAGAGATCTTACGAGCAGTACTTC. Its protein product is CASSEYSGQRSYEQYF.

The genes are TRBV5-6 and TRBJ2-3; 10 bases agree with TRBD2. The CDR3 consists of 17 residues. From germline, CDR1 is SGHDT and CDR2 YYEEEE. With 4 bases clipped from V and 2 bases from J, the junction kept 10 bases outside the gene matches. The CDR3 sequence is CASSLTLAGGATDTQYF. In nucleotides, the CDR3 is TGTGCCAGCAGCCTCACGTTAGCGGGGGGAGCCACAGATACGCAGTATTTT.

CDR3: CASSFLPGQSTDTQYF. In DNA, the CDR3 is TGCGCCAGCAGCTTTCTTCCGGGACAGAGCACAGATACGCAGTATTTT. The chain carries TRBV5-1 and TRBJ2-3; TRBD1 matches at 7 bases. The CDR3 runs to 16 residues. Germline CDR1 reads SGHRS; CDR2 reads YFSETQ. The trim removed 2 bases at V and 0 bases at J, leaving 6 bases unmatched.

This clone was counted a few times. CDR3 residues: CASTPTDARGTQYF. The CDR3 bases are TGTGCCAGCACCCCGACAGACGCCAGGGGTACGCAGTATTTT. The V call is TRBV5-6, the J call TRBJ2-3, with D possibly matching TRBD1 (6 bases). V was clipped by 6 bases and J by 8 bases, with 19 bases between them. The germline V gene has CDR1 SGHDT and CDR2 YYEEEE. This CDR3 region has 14 residues.

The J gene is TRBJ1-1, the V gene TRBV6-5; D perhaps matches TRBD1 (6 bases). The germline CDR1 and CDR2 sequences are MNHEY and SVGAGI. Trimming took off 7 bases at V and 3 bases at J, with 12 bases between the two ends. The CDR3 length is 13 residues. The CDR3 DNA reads TGTGCCAGCATACGGGGGGGGCACACTGAAGCTTTCTTT. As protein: CASIRGGHTEAFF.

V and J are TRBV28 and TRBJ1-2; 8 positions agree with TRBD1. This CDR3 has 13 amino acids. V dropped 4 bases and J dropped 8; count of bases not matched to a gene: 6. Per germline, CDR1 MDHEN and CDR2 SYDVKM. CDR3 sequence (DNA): TGTGCCAGCAGTTATGGACAGGGCGAGGGCTACACCTTC. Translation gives CASSYGQGEGYTF.